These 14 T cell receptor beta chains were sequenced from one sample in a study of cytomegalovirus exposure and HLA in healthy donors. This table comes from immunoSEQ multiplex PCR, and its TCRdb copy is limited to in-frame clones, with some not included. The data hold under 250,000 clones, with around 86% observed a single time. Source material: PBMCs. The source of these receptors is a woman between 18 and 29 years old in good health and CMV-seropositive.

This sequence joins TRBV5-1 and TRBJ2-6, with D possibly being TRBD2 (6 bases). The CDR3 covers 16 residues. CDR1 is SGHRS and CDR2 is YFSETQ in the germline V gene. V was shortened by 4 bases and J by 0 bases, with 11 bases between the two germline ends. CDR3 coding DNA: TGCGCCAGCAGCCGGGGACTCCCCTCTGGGGCCAACGTCCTGACTTTC. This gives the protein CASSRGLPSGANVLTF.

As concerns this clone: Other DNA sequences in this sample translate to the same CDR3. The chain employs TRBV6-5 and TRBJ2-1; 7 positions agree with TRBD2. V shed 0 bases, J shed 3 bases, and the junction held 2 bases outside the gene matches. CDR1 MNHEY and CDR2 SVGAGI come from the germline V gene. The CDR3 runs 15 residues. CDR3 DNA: TGTGCCAGCAGTTACTCCACGGGGGGCTACAATGAGCAGTTCTTC. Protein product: CASSYSTGGYNEQFF.

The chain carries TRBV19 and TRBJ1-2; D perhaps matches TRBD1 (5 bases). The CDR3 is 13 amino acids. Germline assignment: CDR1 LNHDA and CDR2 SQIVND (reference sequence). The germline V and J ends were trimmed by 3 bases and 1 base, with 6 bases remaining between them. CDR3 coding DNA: TGTGCCAGTAGTATCGGGGGTAACTATGGCTACACCTTC. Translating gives CASSIGGNYGYTF.

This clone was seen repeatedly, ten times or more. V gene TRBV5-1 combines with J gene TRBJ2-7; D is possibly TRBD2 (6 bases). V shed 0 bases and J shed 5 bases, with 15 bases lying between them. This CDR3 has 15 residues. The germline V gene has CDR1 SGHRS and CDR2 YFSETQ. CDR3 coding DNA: TGCGCCAGCAGCTTGGACGCGGGAACGGCGGACGAGCAGTACTTC. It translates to CASSLDAGTADEQYF.

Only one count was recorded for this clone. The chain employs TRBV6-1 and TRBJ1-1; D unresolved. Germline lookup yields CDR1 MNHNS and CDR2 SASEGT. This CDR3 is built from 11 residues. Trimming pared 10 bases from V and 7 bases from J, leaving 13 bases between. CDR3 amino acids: CATMDGLEAFF. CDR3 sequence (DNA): TGTGCCACCATGGACGGACTTGAAGCTTTCTTT.

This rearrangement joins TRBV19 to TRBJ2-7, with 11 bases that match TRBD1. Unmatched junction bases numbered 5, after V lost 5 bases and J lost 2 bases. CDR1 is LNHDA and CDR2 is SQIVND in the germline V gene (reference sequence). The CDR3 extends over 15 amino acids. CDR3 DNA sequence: TGTGCCAGTAGTGCTCCGGGACAGGGGGCCTACGAGCAGTACTTC. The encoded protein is CASSAPGQGAYEQYF.

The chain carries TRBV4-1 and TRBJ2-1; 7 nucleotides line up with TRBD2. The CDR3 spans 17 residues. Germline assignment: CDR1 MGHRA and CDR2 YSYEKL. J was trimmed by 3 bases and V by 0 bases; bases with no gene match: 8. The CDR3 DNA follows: TGCGCCAGCAGCCAAGATCGAGAGCGGGACCTCTACAATGAGCAGTTCTTC. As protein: CASSQDRERDLYNEQFF.

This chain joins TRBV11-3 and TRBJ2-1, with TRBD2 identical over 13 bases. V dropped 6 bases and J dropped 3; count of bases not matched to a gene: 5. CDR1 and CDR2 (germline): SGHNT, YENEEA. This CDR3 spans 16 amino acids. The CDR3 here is CASSSGTSGNYNEQFF. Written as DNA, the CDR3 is TGTGCCAGCAGTTCCGGGACTAGCGGGAACTACAATGAGCAGTTCTTC.

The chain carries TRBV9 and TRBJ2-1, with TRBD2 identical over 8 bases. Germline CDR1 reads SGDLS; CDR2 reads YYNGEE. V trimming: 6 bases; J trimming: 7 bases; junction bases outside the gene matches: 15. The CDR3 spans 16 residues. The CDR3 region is CASTRRGLAGLNEQFF. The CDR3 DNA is TGTGCCAGCACCCGACGGGGCCTAGCGGGCCTAAATGAGCAGTTCTTC.

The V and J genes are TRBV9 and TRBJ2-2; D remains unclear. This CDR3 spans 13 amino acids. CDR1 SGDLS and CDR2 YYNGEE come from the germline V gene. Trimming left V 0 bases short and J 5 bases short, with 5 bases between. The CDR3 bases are TGTGCCAGCAGCGTAGAACAGACCGGGGAGCTGTTTTTT. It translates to CASSVEQTGELFF. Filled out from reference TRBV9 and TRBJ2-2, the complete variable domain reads DSGVTQTPKHLITATGQRVTLRCSPRSGDLSVYWYQQSLDQGLQFLIQYYNGEERAKGNILERFSAQQFPDLHSELNLSSLELGDSALYFCASSVEQTGELFFGEGSRLTVL.

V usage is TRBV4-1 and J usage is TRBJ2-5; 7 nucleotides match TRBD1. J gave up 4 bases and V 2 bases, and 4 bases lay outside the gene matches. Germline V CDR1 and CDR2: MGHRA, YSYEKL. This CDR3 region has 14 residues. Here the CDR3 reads CASSQLDRAETQYF. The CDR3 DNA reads TGCGCCAGCAGCCAACTTGACAGGGCAGAGACCCAGTACTTC.

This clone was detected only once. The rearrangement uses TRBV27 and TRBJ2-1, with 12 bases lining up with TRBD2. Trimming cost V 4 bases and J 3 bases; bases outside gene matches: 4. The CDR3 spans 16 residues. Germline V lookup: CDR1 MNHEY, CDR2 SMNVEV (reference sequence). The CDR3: CASSYRTSGNYNEQFF. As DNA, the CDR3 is TGTGCCAGCAGTTATCGGACTAGCGGGAACTACAATGAGCAGTTCTTC.

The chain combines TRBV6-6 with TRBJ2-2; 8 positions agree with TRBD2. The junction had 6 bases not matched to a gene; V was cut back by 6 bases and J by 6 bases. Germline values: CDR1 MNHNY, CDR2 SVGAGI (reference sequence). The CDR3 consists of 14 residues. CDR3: CASRRGAGAGELFF. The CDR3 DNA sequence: TGTGCCAGCAGGAGAGGAGCGGGAGCCGGGGAGCTGTTTTTT.

The CDR3 spells CASSKQGYEKLFF. The CDR3 DNA reads as TGTGCCAGCAGTAAACAGGGATATGAAAAACTGTTTTTT. The chain is built from TRBV28 and TRBJ1-4, with a tentative D call TRBD1 (6 bases). This CDR3 is built from 13 residues. Between the trimmed V and J ends, which lost 5 bases and 6 bases, there was a span of 10 bases. CDR1 and CDR2 from the germline V gene are MDHEN and SYDVKM.